These 6 T cell receptor beta chains were all obtained from the same sample, sequenced in a study of beta chain features in type 1 diabetes. The authors reverse transcribed all of the isolated RNA, so sequencing captured expressed TCRB transcripts. Clones were read by immunoSEQ multiplex PCR, and TCRdb kept only the in-frame ones, dropping some. The sample includes over 40,000 clones, around 50% seen only once; the top ten take more than 2%. Sequenced sample: Tregs from blood. The receptor set was obtained from a woman under 30 in good health.

J is TRBJ2-7 and V is TRBV7-9, with TRBD1 matching 8 bases. In germline, CDR1 is SEHNR, CDR2 FQNEAQ (reference sequence). This CDR3 contains 15 residues. V was pared by 7 bases and J by 0 bases, with 8 bases of the junction left unmatched. CDR3 region: CASTRDRQSSYEQYF. The CDR3 nucleotides are TGTGCCAGCACCCGGGACAGGCAGAGCTCCTACGAGCAGTACTTC.

This chain joins TRBV19 and TRBJ2-5; 7 nucleotides line up with TRBD1. CDR1 is LNHDA, CDR2 SQIVND, per germline (reference sequence). The CDR3 runs to 15 residues. V was clipped by 5 bases and J by 5 bases; unmatched bases: 11. CDR3 loop: CASSPTPGQSETQYF. The CDR3 DNA follows: TGTGCCAGTAGTCCCACACCGGGACAGTCGGAGACCCAGTACTTC.

The chain joins TRBV6-6 to TRBJ1-4, with D maybe TRBD1 (6 bases). This CDR3 is built from 14 residues. V was cut by 5 bases and J by 5 bases, with 12 bases left in between. Germline CDR1 reads MNHNY; CDR2 reads SVGAGI (reference sequence). The CDR3 sequence is CASSGGAGNEKLFF. CDR3 nucleotides: TGTGCCAGCAGTGGGGGGGCCGGCAATGAAAAACTGTTTTTT.

The chain links TRBV18 to TRBJ1-1; D is perhaps TRBD1 (5 bases). Germline CDR1 and CDR2: KGHSH and LQKENI. CDR3 length equals 17 residues. The V and J ends lost 0 bases and 1 base respectively, with 15 bases between them. CDR3 coding DNA: TGTGCCAGCTCACCACCTCTCCGACAGTTTGGGAACACTGAAGCTTTCTTT. Amino acid sequence: CASSPPLRQFGNTEAFF.

This chain uses TRBV19 with TRBJ1-3; D might be TRBD1 (5 bases). Germline V gene sequence: CDR1 LNHDA, CDR2 SQIVND (reference sequence). The CDR3 has 14 residues. Between the trimmed V and J ends, which lost 4 bases and 3 bases, there was a span of 10 bases. In DNA, the CDR3 is TGTGCCAGTAGTAAGGGGTACGGTGGAAACACCATATATTTT. It encodes CASSKGYGGNTIYF.

This clone was recorded a few times. The chain recombines TRBV11-2 with TRBJ2-1; D is undetermined. The CDR3 has 14 residues. Germline CDR1 is SGHAT and CDR2 is FQNNGV. The ends were cut back, 6 bases at V and 0 bases at J, with 9 bases in the middle. The CDR3 region has the DNA TGTGCCAGCAGTAAGCAGGCCTCCTACAATGAGCAGTTCTTC. It translates to CASSKQASYNEQFF.